Listed below are T cell receptor beta chains from one sample, sequenced in a study of response to subunit inactivated influenza vaccine. MiXCR, run by TCRdb on the RT-PCR reads, gives a single entry per CDR3 protein. The data contain about 700,000 distinct CDR3 sequences, approximately 13% of them singletons. The source material was PBMCs from blood, sampled around two weeks before vaccination. The source of these receptors is a man aged 50 to 60 who received an inactivated influenza vaccine. CDR3s include the opening cysteine and the closing phenylalanine or tryptophan. The D gene is left open where the match is weak. Not all rows give a size; the values are once, few, many and, for expanded clones, a class.

TRBJ1-2,TRBV5-1,few,TRBD1,TGCGCCAGCAGCTTACAGTCAGGGGGTGACTATGGCTACACCTTC,CASSLQSGGDYGYTF
TRBJ1-5,TRBV5-5,-,-,TGTGCCAGCAGCTTGACAGGCGGTTCGGGGCAGCCCCAGCATTTT,CASSLTGGSGQPQHF
TRBJ1-6,TRBV20-1,few,-,TGCAGTGCTAGAGTTTCCAGGGTTAGGATCCTCCACTTT,CSARVSRVRILHF
TRBJ2-1,TRBV5-1,-,-,TGCGCCAGCAGCTTGGGGGCCCCGGCCTTGCCATACAATGAGCAGTTCTTC,CASSLGAPALPYNEQFF
TRBJ2-2,TRBV7-2,-,TRBD2,TGTGCCAGCAGCTCTAAGGGACTAGCGGGGGGCACCGGGGAGCTGTTTTTT,CASSSKGLAGGTGELFF
TRBJ2-2,TRBV12-3/TRBV12-4,many,TRBD1,TGTGCCAGCAACGGACAGGGGCCGAACACCGGGGAGCTGTTTTTT,CASNGQGPNTGELFF
TRBJ2-7,TRBV3-1,-,TRBD2,TGTGCCAGCAGCCAAGTCGTAAGGACTAGCGGCTACGAGCAGTACTTC,CASSQVVRTSGYEQYF
TRBJ2-7,TRBV5-1,few,-,TGCGCCAGCAGCGTATCGGACTACCTTTCCTACGAGCAGTACTTC,CASSVSDYLSYEQYF
TRBJ2-1,TRBV9,-,-,TGTGCCAGCAGCGGTAGACAGGTCAGCTCCTACAATGAGCAGTTCTTC,CASSGRQVSSYNEQFF
TRBJ2-5,TRBV11-2,-,-,TGTGCCAGCAGCTTAGGGGCTAGCGTGGGCCAAGAGACCCAGTACTTC,CASSLGASVGQETQYF
TRBJ1-1,TRBV5-6,-,-,TGTGCCAGCAGCCGACGGCCTATGAACACTGAAGCTTTCTTT,CASSRRPMNTEAFF
TRBJ1-5,TRBV12-3/TRBV12-4,-,-,TGTGCCAACGTCATGAGCATGGGTCAGCCCCAGCATTTT,CANVMSMGQPQHF
TRBJ2-7,TRBV4-3,few,TRBD1,TGCGCCAGCAGCCAAGATCGGGGACAGGTGAGAGAGCAGTACTTC,CASSQDRGQVREQYF
TRBJ2-1,TRBV5-1,many,-,TGCGCCAGCAGCCTTGGCACAGGGAATGAGCAGTTCTTC,CASSLGTGNEQFF
TRBJ2-5,TRBV27,many,-,TGTGCCAGCAGTTTATTCAGCGGGCGGGAGACCCAGTACTTC,CASSLFSGRETQYF
TRBJ2-1,TRBV7-6,-,TRBD2,TGTGCCAGCAGCCGACCGGGACTACAAAACAATGAGCAGTTCTTC,CASSRPGLQNNEQFF
TRBJ2-3,TRBV12-3/TRBV12-4,few,TRBD2,TGTGCCAGCACCTCCCTGGGGGGGAGGAATACGCAGTATTTT,CASTSLGGRNTQYF
TRBJ2-2,TRBV12-3/TRBV12-4,many,TRBD1,TGTGCCAGCAGTTTACGGGACAGGGCTTCCGGGGAGCTGTTTTTT,CASSLRDRASGELFF
TRBJ1-1,TRBV12-3/TRBV12-4,many,-,TGTGCCAGCTCCCATGGGGCAGGGCTAACTGAAGCTTTCTTT,CASSHGAGLTEAFF
TRBJ2-7,TRBV28,few,TRBD2,TGTGCCAGCAGTCTTAGTCCCGGGACTAGCGGGAGGTACCCCTACGAGCAGTACTTC,CASSLSPGTSGRYPYEQYF
TRBJ2-2,TRBV4-3,few,-,TGCGCCAGCAGCCACCGGGGGGCAGGGACCGGGGAGCTGTTTTTT,CASSHRGAGTGELFF
TRBJ2-3,TRBV7-2,few,-,TGTGCCAGCAGCTCGGGGATTAGTCTTAGTACGCAGTATTTT,CASSSGISLSTQYF
TRBJ2-7,TRBV28,once,TRBD1,TGTGCCAGCATTACGGACAGGGGCTCCTACGAGCAGTACTTC,CASITDRGSYEQYF
TRBJ1-2,TRBV9,few,-,TGTGCCAGCAGCGATGGCGAAGACGGGGGTAATGGCTATGGCTACACCTTC,CASSDGEDGGNGYGYTF
TRBJ1-1,TRBV7-3,few,-,TGTGCCAGCAGCTTAAATGTGTGGCCGAACACTGAAGCTTTCTTT,CASSLNVWPNTEAFF
TRBJ2-2,TRBV20-1,few,TRBD2,TGCAGTGCTAGGACTAGCGATTCGAACACCGGGGAGCTGTTTTTT,CSARTSDSNTGELFF
TRBJ2-5,TRBV9,few,-,TGTGCCAGCAGCGTATCTAGCGTCGGAGTTGGAGAGACCCAGTACTTC,CASSVSSVGVGETQYF
TRBJ1-5,TRBV12-3/TRBV12-4,-,-,TGTGCCAGCAGCACCGGGCGGTCTGATCAGCCCCAGCATTTT,CASSTGRSDQPQHF
TRBJ2-7,TRBV4-2,-,-,TGTGCCAGCAGCCCCAACCTGGGGGCACTCCCCACCTCCTACGAGCAGTACTTC,CASSPNLGALPTSYEQYF
TRBJ2-1,TRBV5-1,few,-,TGCGCCAGCAGCCTCAGACCTTCCCCCGCCCCCGATGAGCAGTTCTTC,CASSLRPSPAPDEQFF
TRBJ2-2,TRBV28,few,-,TGTGCCAGCAGTCGGAAAGGGTCGGGCACCGGGGAGCTGTTTTTT,CASSRKGSGTGELFF
TRBJ2-7,TRBV6-2/TRBV6-3,-,-,TGTGCCAGCACCTATGCTTTAACAGGGTTCTACGAGCAGTACTTC,CASTYALTGFYEQYF
TRBJ1-1,TRBV29-1,few,-,TGCAGCGTCGGGGGTGGTTACACTGAAGCTTTCTTT,CSVGGGYTEAFF
TRBJ2-7,TRBV4-1,few,-,TGCGCCAGCAGCCAAGTTTGGGGCAGCTCCTACGAGCAGTACTTC,CASSQVWGSSYEQYF
TRBJ1-2,TRBV10-3,few,TRBD1,TGTGCCGCGAGGGGGCAGGCCCCCAACTATGGCTACACCTTC,CAARGQAPNYGYTF
TRBJ2-2,TRBV6-1,-,-,TGTGCCAGCAGTGAAGGTGGGGACACCGGGGAGCTGTTTTTT,CASSEGGDTGELFF
TRBJ2-4,TRBV12-3/TRBV12-4,few,-,TGTGCCAGCAGTTTAGTGAAAACGGGCATTCAGTACTTC,CASSLVKTGIQYF
TRBJ2-2,TRBV7-2,-,-,TGTGCCAGCAGCTGGGTGGGGTCCGGGGAGCTGTTTTTT,CASSWVGSGELFF
TRBJ2-5,TRBV10-3,-,-,TGTGCCATCAGTGAACTAGACGGAAAGACCCAGTACTTC,CAISELDGKTQYF
TRBJ2-1,TRBV4-1,-,TRBD1,TGCGCCAGCAGCCAATACGAAACCGGGACAGGGGTTAGCTACAATGAGCAGTTCTTC,CASSQYETGTGVSYNEQFF
TRBJ1-5,TRBV25-1,-,-,TGTGCCAGCACGGGGCAAGAAGGGCAGCCCCAGCATTTT,CASTGQEGQPQHF